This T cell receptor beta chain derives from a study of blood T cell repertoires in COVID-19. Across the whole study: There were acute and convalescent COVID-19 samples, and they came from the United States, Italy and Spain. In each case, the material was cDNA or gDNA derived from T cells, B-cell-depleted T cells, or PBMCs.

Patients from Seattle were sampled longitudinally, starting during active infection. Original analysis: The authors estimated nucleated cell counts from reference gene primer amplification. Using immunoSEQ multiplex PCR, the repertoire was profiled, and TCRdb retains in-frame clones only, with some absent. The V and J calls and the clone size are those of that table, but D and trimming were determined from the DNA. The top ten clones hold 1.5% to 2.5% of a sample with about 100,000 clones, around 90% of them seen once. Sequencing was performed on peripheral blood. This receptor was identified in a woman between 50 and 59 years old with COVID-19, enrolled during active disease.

The CDR3 DNA is TGTGCCAGCAGCCACGAGACAGGCCCCTCTGGAAACACCATATATTTT. Translation gives CASSHETGPSGNTIYF. The genes are TRBV5-4 and TRBJ1-3; maybe TRBD1 (6 bases). The CDR3 has 16 residues. Germline-derived CDR1 and CDR2 are SGHNT and YYREEE (reference sequence). Between the trimmed V and J ends, which lost 4 bases and 0 bases, there was a span of 14 bases.